A selection of T cell receptor beta chains follows, all from one sample in a study of blood T cell repertoires in COVID-19. The protocol was immunoSEQ multiplex PCR, while the TCRdb copy is restricted to in-frame clones and leaves out a portion. The sample records about 83,000 clones, approximately 86% being singletons. Sample: peripheral blood. Receptor source: a woman older than 75 in a cohort sampled during active or convalescent COVID-19. The CDR3 runs from the conserved cysteine through the conserved F or W. Clone size is stated in some rows and not others, as once, few, many or a class when expanded.

V: TRBV3-1/TRBV3-2; J: TRBJ1-5; size: -; CDR3: CASSQFSGSAGHQHF
V: TRBV29-1; J: TRBJ1-5; size: -; CDR3: CSAADRMNGPQHF
V: TRBV28; J: TRBJ1-5; size: -; CDR3: CASSRGEAQPQHF
V: TRBV6-6; J: TRBJ1-2; size: few; CDR3: CASRPLFNYGYTF
V: TRBV4-2; J: TRBJ2-1; size: -; CDR3: CASSHEAGGRYNEQFF
V: TRBV5-6; J: TRBJ1-5; size: few; CDR3: CASSLAIGQGEHF
V: TRBV10-3; J: TRBJ2-5; size: -; CDR3: CATSSGELWETQYF
V: TRBV6-1; J: TRBJ2-5; size: -; CDR3: CASSEGAGGKETQYF
V: TRBV7-3; J: TRBJ2-1; size: -; CDR3: CASSPEGLGNEQFF
V: TRBV10-3; J: TRBJ2-3; size: -; CDR3: CATSRSGKGGTDTQYF
V: TRBV9; J: TRBJ2-1; size: -; CDR3: CASSVDDVSRLAGTEQFF
V: TRBV18; J: TRBJ1-3; size: -; CDR3: CASSPRTLSGNTIYF
V: TRBV24-1; J: TRBJ1-2; size: -; CDR3: CATSDSTGRGTF
V: TRBV7-9; J: TRBJ2-7; size: few; CDR3: CASSFGTNYEQYF
V: TRBV3-1/TRBV3-2; J: TRBJ2-1; size: -; CDR3: CASSPRLAEYNEQFF
V: TRBV5-1; J: TRBJ1-1; size: -; CDR3: CASSWTVDTEAFF
V: TRBV12-5; J: TRBJ1-1; size: -; CDR3: CASGLGDRGRGSTEAFF
V: TRBV3-1/TRBV3-2; J: TRBJ2-2; size: -; CDR3: CASSRLAGDTGELFF
V: TRBV19; J: TRBJ2-2; size: -; CDR3: CASSLGLAANTGELFF
V: TRBV19; J: TRBJ1-2; size: -; CDR3: CASSTRTEAPSYGYTF
V: TRBV6-5; J: TRBJ2-2; size: -; CDR3: CAGASGRSTGELFF
V: TRBV6-2/TRBV6-3; J: TRBJ1-1; size: few; CDR3: CASSSTGYEAFF
V: TRBV6-1; J: TRBJ2-3; size: -; CDR3: CASSEHGIASTDTQYF
V: TRBV27; J: TRBJ2-1; size: -; CDR3: CASRGLGPSYNEQFF
V: TRBV5-1; J: TRBJ2-3; size: -; CDR3: CASSLVGQGAPGDTQYF
V: TRBV7-6; J: TRBJ2-3; size: -; CDR3: CASSLGTGIDTQYF
V: TRBV5-1; J: TRBJ2-3; size: -; CDR3: CASSLQVAGGPDTQYF
V: TRBV12-3/TRBV12-4; J: TRBJ2-1; size: -; CDR3: CASGGRAVNEQFF
V: TRBV7-9; J: TRBJ2-6; size: -; CDR3: CASSPGRLAEISGANVLTF
V: TRBV6-2/TRBV6-3; J: TRBJ1-2; size: -; CDR3: CASSYPSDRVSYGYTF
V: TRBV9; J: TRBJ2-1; size: -; CDR3: CASSASMRSGYNEQFF
V: TRBV19; J: TRBJ2-2; size: few; CDR3: CATKGRGLPTAELFF
V: TRBV5-4; J: TRBJ2-2; size: -; CDR3: CASSLGRGRSTGELFF
V: TRBV5-1; J: TRBJ1-1; size: -; CDR3: CASSPNPGAEIEAFF
V: TRBV9; J: TRBJ2-3; size: -; CDR3: CASSPRGTDTQYF
V: TRBV9; J: TRBJ1-1; size: -; CDR3: CASSVSGVFTEAFF
V: TRBV20-1; J: TRBJ2-7; size: -; CDR3: CSAEREGEQYF
V: TRBV20-1; J: TRBJ1-1; size: once; CDR3: CSASGSKGDTEAFF
V: TRBV15; J: TRBJ1-6; size: -; CDR3: CATSPRVNNNSPLHF
V: TRBV3-1/TRBV3-2; J: TRBJ1-2; size: -; CDR3: CASSQGQGDYGYTF
V: TRBV18; J: TRBJ2-6; size: -; CDR3: CASSPPSGGPSGANVLTF
V: TRBV2; J: TRBJ1-1; size: -; CDR3: CASTLRTGSTEAFF
V: TRBV10-3; J: TRBJ2-1; size: -; CDR3: CAIRTSGRNEQFF
V: TRBV21-1; J: TRBJ1-6; size: -; CDR3: CASSKVRQEESSYNSPLHF
V: TRBV5-1; J: TRBJ1-1; size: -; CDR3: CASSLVPGETEAFF
V: TRBV5-4; J: TRBJ2-5; size: once; CDR3: CASSSPGGRKTQYF